These 27 T cell receptor beta chains came from one sample sequenced in a study of shared clonotypes between healthy human individuals. As defined, naive CD8 cells were CD45RO-negative and positively selected for CCR7, with terminally differentiated effector memory CD45RA+ cells excluded. Sequencing was performed with immunoSEQ multiplex PCR; in TCRdb, only in-frame clones are kept and a portion is missing. This sample has about 2 million clones, with approximately 94% found just once. The material sequenced was naive CD8+ T cells sorted from blood. All receptors come from a man aged 18 to 30 in good health.

This chain joins TRBV5-1 and TRBJ1-3; 9 nucleotides agree with TRBD1. In germline, CDR1 is SGHRS, CDR2 YFSETQ. V was pared by 3 bases and J by 3 bases, with 4 bases of the junction left unmatched. The CDR3 loop spans 15 amino acids. CDR3 region: CASSSDRGYGNTIYF. In DNA form, the CDR3 reads TGCGCCAGCAGCTCGGACAGGGGATATGGAAACACCATATATTTT.

The chain links TRBV7-9 to TRBJ1-6; the match to TRBD1 covers 9 bases. J lost 13 bases, V lost 4 bases, and 11 bases had no gene match. CDR3 length: 15 residues. CDR1 SEHNR and CDR2 FQNEAQ come from the germline V gene (reference sequence). CDR3 nucleotide sequence: TGTGCCAGCAGCTCCACAGGGGGCGCAAAGTCCCCCCTCCACTTT. It specifies CASSSTGGAKSPLHF.

Details on this clone: Other DNA variants within this sample encode the same CDR3. The genes are TRBV6-5 and TRBJ1-1; D possibly corresponds to TRBD1 (5 bases). V lost 7 bases and J 4 bases, leaving 13 bases between the germline ends. Germline CDR1 and CDR2: MNHEY and SVGAGI. The CDR3 sequence is 13 residues long. CDR3 sequence reads: CASTPAGGTEAFF. The CDR3 nucleotides read TGTGCCAGCACCCCAGCGGGGGGCACTGAAGCTTTCTTT.

The chain combines TRBV10-3 with TRBJ2-6; D not certain. CDR1 ENHRY and CDR2 SYGVKD come from the germline V gene. V lost 5 bases to trimming and J lost 0 bases, with 11 bases between them. This CDR3 is built from 16 residues. The CDR3 DNA reads TGTGCCATCAGTTCGGACGTTAGCTCTGGGGCCAACGTCCTGACTTTC. It encodes CAISSDVSSGANVLTF.

In regard to this clone: Other nucleotide sequences in the sample specify the same CDR3. J is TRBJ2-1 and V is TRBV19; D is ambiguous. The CDR3 is made up of 12 amino acids. Per the germline V gene, CDR1 is LNHDA and CDR2 is SQIVND (reference sequence). V lost 6 bases to trimming and J lost 1 base, with 4 bases between them. The chain's CDR3 is CASRGSYNEQFF. CDR3 sequence (DNA): TGTGCCAGTAGGGGGTCCTACAATGAGCAGTTCTTC.

About this clone itself: Relative to the germline gene, one junction end is altered; a read error may explain this. The V and J genes are TRBV14 and TRBJ2-1, with a weak D call TRBD2 (6 bases). Germline V lookup: CDR1 SGHDN, CDR2 FVKESK. This CDR3 comprises 18 residues. CDR3 sequence: CASSPPKDVSGPYNEQFF. The CDR3, as DNA: TGTGCCAGTAGCCCCCCCAAAGACGTAAGCGGGCCTTACAATGAGCAGTTCTTC.

The chain combines TRBV20-1 with TRBJ2-7; no clear D gene. The V gene's germline CDR1 is DFQATT and CDR2 SNEGSKA (reference sequence). Trimming cost V 7 bases and J 3 bases, with 10 bases left between them. The CDR3 has 11 amino acids. The CDR3: CSVEKYYEQYF. CDR3 DNA sequence: TGCAGTGTTGAGAAATACTACGAGCAGTACTTC.

V usage is TRBV4-1 and J usage is TRBJ2-7, with D unresolved. V lost 0 bases and J lost 5, with 11 bases in between. This CDR3 region has 14 residues. From germline, CDR1 is MGHRA and CDR2 YSYEKL. CDR3: CASSQDIGTDEQYF. The CDR3 coding sequence is TGCGCCAGCAGCCAAGATATTGGCACAGACGAGCAGTACTTC.

The chain has TRBV13 and TRBJ2-5; 10 nucleotides agree with TRBD2. The CDR3 covers 14 residues. V shed 5 bases, J shed 7 bases, and the junction held 7 bases outside the gene matches. Germline CDR1 PRHDT, CDR2 FYEKMQ (reference sequence). In nucleotides, the CDR3 is TGTGCCAGCAGCGTCGGGACTAGCGAGGGGACCCAGTACTTC. Encoded protein: CASSVGTSEGTQYF.

This rearrangement joins TRBV6-6 to TRBJ2-7; 8 bases align to TRBD2. The CDR3 has 13 residues. V shed 8 bases and J 0 bases; nucleotides not matched to a gene: 3. Germline V gene sequence: CDR1 MNHNY, CDR2 SVGAGI (reference sequence). CDR3 nucleotide sequence: TGTGCCAGCGGCGGGGGGTTCTCCTACGAGCAGTACTTC. Amino acids: CASGGGFSYEQYF.

The chain has TRBV10-3 and TRBJ2-2, with TRBD1 as a possible D gene (5 bases). The CDR3 sequence is 16 residues long. The germline V gene encodes CDR1 ENHRY and CDR2 SYGVKD. V was shortened by 8 bases and J by 1 base, with 17 bases between the two germline ends. In DNA form, the CDR3 reads TGTGCCATCTCCGAAGGGTTAGGGGAGAACACCGGGGAGCTGTTTTTT. Translated, it gives CAISEGLGENTGELFF.

The V call is TRBV19, the J call TRBJ2-3; 14 nucleotides align to TRBD2. Germline lookup yields CDR1 LNHDA and CDR2 SQIVND (reference sequence). The V gene end was trimmed by 4 bases and the J gene end by 6 bases; junction bases not matched to a gene: 15. The CDR3 runs 19 residues. CDR3 sequence reads: CASSTPPGLAGATADTQYF. The CDR3 DNA reads TGTGCCAGTAGTACTCCTCCGGGACTAGCGGGGGCTACGGCGGATACGCAGTATTTT.

The chain is built from TRBV19 and TRBJ1-5, with D maybe TRBD1 (6 bases). The CDR3 extends over 15 amino acids. CDR1 and CDR2 from the germline V gene are LNHDA and SQIVND (reference sequence). The V and J ends lost 0 bases and 7 bases respectively, with 13 bases between them. The CDR3 DNA reads TGTGCCAGTAGTATAGAAATGCAGGGGAACCAGCCCCAGCATTTT. Residues: CASSIEMQGNQPQHF.

This rearrangement joins TRBV7-9 to TRBJ2-7, with D uncertain. The germline gives CDR1 SEHNR, CDR2 FQNEAQ (reference sequence). The CDR3 consists of 15 residues. Trimming stripped 1 base from V and 0 bases from J, with 10 bases between. The chain's CDR3 is CASSLGQISSYEQYF. The CDR3 DNA sequence: TGTGCCAGCAGCTTAGGTCAGATCAGCTCCTACGAGCAGTACTTC.

Remarks on this clone: The sample contains more than one DNA sequence encoding this CDR3. The J gene is TRBJ1-1, the V gene TRBV5-1; unclear D gene. Germline CDR1 reads SGHRS; CDR2 reads YFSETQ. Trimming took 0 bases from V and 2 from J, leaving 5 bases between them. CDR3 length equals 13 residues. CDR3 amino acids: CASSLGTNTEAFF. The CDR3 nucleotides read TGCGCCAGCAGCTTGGGTACCAACACTGAAGCTTTCTTT.

This clone has only one observation. The V gene is TRBV7-9, the J gene TRBJ2-5, with TRBD1 as a possible D gene (5 bases). With 5 bases removed from V and 1 base from J, the gap between germline ends came to 17 bases. The CDR3 runs 16 residues. Germline V gives CDR1 SEHNR, CDR2 FQNEAQ (reference sequence). The CDR3 region is CASSGTLAGPQETQYF. DNA of the CDR3: TGTGCCAGCAGCGGTACTTTAGCAGGGCCCCAAGAGACCCAGTACTTC.

CDR3 in DNA: TGTGCCTGGAGTTATGCACGTATACAAGAGACCCAGTACTTC. Its protein is CAWSYARIQETQYF. V gene TRBV30 combines with J gene TRBJ2-5; D is unresolved. The V and J ends lost 2 bases and 2 bases respectively, with 12 bases between them. This CDR3 comprises 14 residues. Germline V lookup: CDR1 GTSNPN, CDR2 SVGIG (reference sequence).

V and J are TRBV5-6 and TRBJ2-1, with a weak D call TRBD1 (5 bases). The germline V gene has CDR1 SGHDT and CDR2 YYEEEE. Trimming removed 2 bases at V and 3 bases at J, with 9 bases between. CDR3 length: 14 amino acids. Written as DNA, the CDR3 is TGTGCCAGCAGCTTTAGGGGTTACTACAATGAGCAGTTCTTC. This gives the protein CASSFRGYYNEQFF.

The chain couples TRBV7-9 to TRBJ2-3; no definite D call. Germline values: CDR1 SEHNR, CDR2 FQNEAQ (reference sequence). Trimming took off 8 bases at V and 2 bases at J, with 11 bases between the two ends. This CDR3 has 13 residues. For the CDR3, the DNA is TGTGCCAGCCTTCTCGACCTCACAGATACGCAGTATTTT. Protein product: CASLLDLTDTQYF.

The V call is TRBV9, the J call TRBJ2-7; perhaps D is TRBD1 or TRBD2 (6 bases each). Germline V CDR1 and CDR2: SGDLS, YYNGEE. The CDR3 is 15 amino acids. Trimming took off 3 bases at V and 4 bases at J, with 17 bases between the two ends. The CDR3 here is CASSEGGGGFYEQYF. The DNA of the CDR3 is TGTGCCAGCAGCGAGGGGGGTGGAGGCTTTTACGAGCAGTACTTC. Based on the CDR3 plus reference TRBV9 and TRBJ2-7, the full variable domain is DSGVTQTPKHLITATGQRVTLRCSPRSGDLSVYWYQQSLDQGLQFLIQYYNGEERAKGNILERFSAQQFPDLHSELNLSSLELGDSALYFCASSEGGGGFYEQYFGPGTRLTVT.

The chain recombines TRBV5-5 with TRBJ1-1; D perhaps matches TRBD1 (5 bases). The CDR3 is 14 amino acids. Per the germline V gene, CDR1 is SGHKS and CDR2 is YYEKEE (reference sequence). Trimming took 4 bases from V and 1 from J, leaving 11 bases between them. Here the CDR3 DNA reads TGTGCCAGCAGCCTACAGGAGGGGAACACTGAAGCTTTCTTT. This codes for CASSLQEGNTEAFF. The full variable domain, rest sourced from reference TRBV5-5 and TRBJ1-1, is DAGVTQSPTHLIKTRGQQVTLRCSPISGHKSVSWYQQVLGQGPQFIFQYYEKEERGRGNFPDRFSARQFPNYSSELNVNALLLGDSALYLCASSLQEGNTEAFFGQGTRLTVV.

The V gene is TRBV9, the J gene TRBJ2-2; weak D call: TRBD1 (6 bases). The V gene lost 3 bases and the J gene lost 3 bases, with 12 bases spanning the gap. Germline assignment: CDR1 SGDLS and CDR2 YYNGEE. The CDR3 has 15 amino acids. The CDR3, as DNA: TGTGCCAGCAGCGCGGGACAAGACTACACCGGGGAGCTGTTTTTT. Protein: CASSAGQDYTGELFF. The entire variable domain, with the rest obtained from reference TRBV9 and TRBJ2-2, is as follows: DSGVTQTPKHLITATGQRVTLRCSPRSGDLSVYWYQQSLDQGLQFLIQYYNGEERAKGNILERFSAQQFPDLHSELNLSSLELGDSALYFCASSAGQDYTGELFFGEGSRLTVL.

This clone was seen just once. The CDR3 reads CASSSGLAGLEQYF. CDR3 nucleotides: TGCGCCAGCAGCTCCGGACTAGCGGGACTCGAGCAGTACTTC. This sequence joins TRBV5-1 and TRBJ2-7; the match to TRBD2 covers 12 bases. There are 14 residues in the CDR3. Germline trimming cut 3 bases from V and 6 bases from J; bases unmatched to any gene: 4. The germline V gene encodes CDR1 SGHRS and CDR2 YFSETQ.

This clone was seen a single time. V and J are TRBV11-2 and TRBJ2-7; D not resolved. CDR3 length: 11 amino acids. The V end was cut by 5 bases, the J end by 3 bases, with 5 bases between. Germline V lookup: CDR1 SGHAT, CDR2 FQNNGV. The CDR3 coding sequence is TGTGCCAGCAGCCAAAACTACGAGCAGTACTTC. Its protein product is CASSQNYEQYF.

This chain uses TRBV12-5 with TRBJ2-7; TRBD1 matches at 9 bases. Germline trimming cut 6 bases from V and 2 bases from J; bases unmatched to any gene: 8. CDR3 length: 15 amino acids. The germline gives CDR1 LGHNT, CDR2 FRNRAP. This chain's CDR3 is CASGPGGTGTYEQYF. DNA of the CDR3: TGTGCTAGTGGCCCCGGCGGGACAGGGACCTACGAGCAGTACTTC.

This clone has more than one count but fewer than ten. This chain connects TRBV19 to TRBJ1-5, with 7 positions matching TRBD1. V lost 6 bases to trimming and J lost 4 bases; unmatched junction nucleotides: 9. Germline assignment: CDR1 LNHDA and CDR2 SQIVND (reference sequence). The CDR3 loop spans 15 amino acids. CDR3 residues: CASRVDREGNQPQHF. The CDR3 DNA follows: TGTGCCAGTAGGGTAGACAGGGAGGGTAATCAGCCCCAGCATTTT.

This clone appeared a single time. V usage is TRBV28 and J usage is TRBJ2-5, with a weak D call TRBD1 (5 bases). The CDR3 totals 14 residues. Germline loops: CDR1 MDHEN, CDR2 SYDVKM. V lost 5 bases and J lost 5, with 15 bases in between. The DNA of the CDR3 is TGTGCCAGCAGTCTCCTGCAGGGCCGGGAGACCCAGTACTTC. Protein: CASSLLQGRETQYF.